Each of the 9 T cell receptor beta chains below was sequenced from the same sample in a study of cytomegalovirus exposure and HLA in healthy donors. Here immunoSEQ multiplex PCR was the method, and the copy in TCRdb shows in-frame clones only, minus some. The table records 330,000 or so clones, 70% to 90% of them present only once. The sequencing input was PBMCs. The receptors were sampled from a woman aged 18-29 years in good health and CMV-seronegative.

The V call is TRBV6-1, the J call TRBJ1-3; unclear D gene. The CDR3 consists of 15 residues. Germline V gene data show CDR1 as MNHNS and CDR2 as SASEGT. V was clipped by 7 bases and J by 2 bases, with 15 bases between them. CDR3 nucleotide sequence: TGTGCCAGCATAACTGAGGGTCTTGCTGGAAACACCATATATTTT. It is translated as CASITEGLAGNTIYF.

The chain uses TRBV28 and TRBJ2-1; D ambiguous. Trimming removed 6 bases at V and 2 bases at J, with 8 bases between. The germline V gene encodes CDR1 MDHEN and CDR2 SYDVKM. The CDR3 has 13 amino acids. The CDR3 reads CASSYDTYNEQFF. CDR3 in DNA: TGTGCCAGCAGCTACGACACCTACAATGAGCAGTTCTTC.

This clone was recorded only once. The J gene is TRBJ2-7, the V gene TRBV7-2, with 8 bases aligning to TRBD2. This CDR3 has 16 residues. Germline V gives CDR1 SGHTA, CDR2 FQGNSA. V shed 2 bases and J 7 bases; nucleotides not matched to a gene: 13. CDR3 amino acids: CASSLNPAGVNEEQYF. CDR3 in DNA: TGTGCCAGCAGCTTAAATCCAGCGGGAGTGAATGAGGAGCAGTACTTC.

The chain is built from TRBV5-1 and TRBJ2-1; 10 nucleotides agree with TRBD2. The CDR3 is made up of 18 amino acids. Trimming removed 1 base from V and 3 bases from J; junction bases left unmatched: 10. Germline V gene sequence: CDR1 SGHRS, CDR2 YFSETQ. CDR3 sequence (DNA): TGCGCCAGCAGCTTGTTACCCCCTGGACTAGCGGTCTACAATGAGCAGTTCTTC. Amino acids: CASSLLPPGLAVYNEQFF.

The chain couples TRBV4-1 to TRBJ2-7, with 8 bases aligning to TRBD2. The germline gives CDR1 MGHRA, CDR2 YSYEKL. After removal of 0 bases from V and 6 bases from J, the junction contained 10 bases not matched to a gene. The CDR3 covers 16 residues. The CDR3 loop reads CASSQDLASGYGEQYF. The CDR3 region has the DNA TGCGCCAGCAGCCAAGATCTGGCTAGCGGGTATGGCGAGCAGTACTTC.

This clone was picked up one time. The V and J genes are TRBV5-8 and TRBJ1-1; 9 nucleotides agree with TRBD1. The germline V gene encodes CDR1 SGHTS and CDR2 YDEGEE. With 3 bases clipped from V and 2 bases from J, the junction kept 2 bases outside the gene matches. This CDR3 has 14 amino acids. The CDR3 DNA reads TGTGCCAGCAGCTCGGGACAGGGAAACACTGAAGCTTTCTTT. This translates into CASSSGQGNTEAFF.

This chain connects TRBV18 to TRBJ2-2; perhaps TRBD1 as D (6 bases). V lost 3 bases and J lost 3, with 11 bases in between. The CDR3 has 15 amino acids. Germline loops: CDR1 KGHSH, CDR2 LQKENI. CDR3 in DNA: TGTGCCAGCTCACCTTTGACAGGAGACACCGGGGAGCTGTTTTTT. It translates to CASSPLTGDTGELFF.

V usage is TRBV4-2 and J usage is TRBJ2-1; the D gene is possibly TRBD1 (5 bases). This CDR3 is 13 amino acids long. Looked up from germline, CDR1 is LGHNA and CDR2 is YNFKEQ. The V and J ends lost 4 bases and 10 bases respectively, with 14 bases between them. This chain's CDR3 is CASSPLMGREQFF. The CDR3 DNA follows: TGTGCCAGCAGCCCCTTAATGGGGCGGGAGCAGTTCTTC.

This clone appeared once. V is TRBV25-1 and J is TRBJ2-1; D gene uncertain. Germline CDR1 is MGHDK and CDR2 is SYGVNS. V lost 8 bases and J lost 4, with 9 bases in between. The CDR3 runs to 12 residues. CDR3 DNA sequence: TGTGCCAGCTGTTCCGGTTACAATGAGCAGTTCTTC. It specifies CASCSGYNEQFF.